This is a list of T cell receptor beta chains from one sample in a study of vaccination effects on CD4 cells after COVID-19. For these receptors, no antigen is known. Libraries were prepared by immunoSEQ multiplex PCR; TCRdb keeps only in-frame clonotypes and omits some of them. The profile shows 28,000 or so clones, about 83% of them singletons. This sample comprised CD4+ T cells from PBMCs cultured with HCoV-NL63 spike peptides, obtained after COVID-19 vaccination. The receptor source for this set is a human donor who received a COVID-19 vaccine. Some clones in this sample may be carry-over from other donors' samples. CDR3s include the opening cysteine and the closing phenylalanine or tryptophan. A D gene is named only where the DNA matches it firmly. A row's size may be missing; if present it is once, few, many or a size class.

j_call,v_call,d_call,cdr3_length,clone_size,cdr3_nt,cdr3_aa
TRBJ2-6,TRBV19,-,10,few,TGTGCCTCTGGGGCCAACGTCCTGACTTTC,CASGANVLTF
TRBJ1-1,TRBV5-5,-,16,-,TGTGCCAGCAGCTTGGTGGGTGGGAGCATGAACACTGAAGCTTTCTTT,CASSLVGGSMNTEAFF
TRBJ2-2,TRBV2,-,14,few,TGTGCCAGCAGTGATGAAGGGTCGACCGGGGAGCTGTTTTTT,CASSDEGSTGELFF
TRBJ2-5,TRBV5-1,-,12,-,TGCGCCAGCCGTGAGGACCAAGAGACCCAGTACTTC,CASREDQETQYF
TRBJ1-3,TRBV28,TRBD1,15,-,TGTGCCAGCAGTCCGGACAGGGGGGCTGGAAACACCATATATTTT,CASSPDRGAGNTIYF
TRBJ2-3,TRBV19,TRBD1,13,-,TGTGCCAGTAGTATCGCGACAGGGGATACGCAGTATTTT,CASSIATGDTQYF
TRBJ2-6,TRBV6-2/TRBV6-3,TRBD2,18,few,TGTGCCAGCAGCTTAAGCGGGGGGCTCCTCTCTGGGGCCAACGTCCTGACTTTC,CASSLSGGLLSGANVLTF
TRBJ2-3,TRBV6-5,TRBD2,14,-,TGTGCCAGCAGTTACGCGGGGGTAACAGATACGCAGTATTTT,CASSYAGVTDTQYF
TRBJ1-4,TRBV5-1,-,14,-,TGCGCCAGCAGCTTGCAGGCTTCGAATGAAAAACTGTTTTTT,CASSLQASNEKLFF
TRBJ1-4,TRBV3-1/TRBV3-2,TRBD1,15,-,TGTGCCAGCAGCGGGCCGGGACAGGGGCGTGAAAAACTGTTTTTT,CASSGPGQGREKLFF
TRBJ2-2,TRBV3-1/TRBV3-2,-,16,-,TGTGCCAGCAAAGTGGCCGGGACCGATAACACCGGGGAGCTGTTTTTT,CASKVAGTDNTGELFF
TRBJ2-2,TRBV5-1,TRBD2,16,-,TGCGCCAGCAGCTTGGAGAGCGGGGTGAACACCGGGGAGCTGTTTTTT,CASSLESGVNTGELFF